This T cell receptor beta chain was captured in a study of shared clonotypes between healthy human individuals. Repertoires were generated with immunoSEQ multiplex PCR, while TCRdb's copy carries only in-frame clones and drops some. The repertoire has a few million clones, roughly 90% of them found once; the top ten carry 0.37%. CDR3 length: 15 amino acids. Trimming took 4 bases from V and 0 from J, leaving 7 bases between them. Looked up from germline, CDR1 is SGHAT and CDR2 is FQDESV (reference sequence). V is TRBV11-1 and J is TRBJ2-6, with D maybe TRBD1 (5 bases). The specimen was naive CD4+ T cells from PBMCs. Subset noted: CD45RA+ positively selected. This TCR derives from a man aged 18 to 29 in good health. Some clones in this sample may be carry-over from other donors' samples. Written as DNA, the CDR3 is TGTGCCAGCAGCTCCCAGGGCTCTGGGGCCAACGTCCTGACTTTC. Translated, it gives CASSSQGSGANVLTF.